This T cell receptor beta chain was sequenced in a study of T cells in Graves' hyperthyroidism and ophthalmopathy. Study as a whole: The authors collected peripheral blood at initial diagnosis, before any treatment.

In its sample, this clonotype was seen many times. Its antigen remains unidentified. The source material, RNA transcripts, was used to amplify TCR beta CDR3 regions. The HTBI primer set served for first-round RT-PCR of the TCR CDR3. TCRdb re-derived calls from the multiplex PCR reads in MiXCR, one entry per CDR3 protein. The table records about 700,000 distinct CDR3 sequences, 14% of them present only once. Study conclusions and caveats: The blood repertoire included most of the expanded thyroid clonotypes above 0.001.

This CDR3 region has 17 residues. V trimming: 0 bases; J trimming: 2 bases; junction bases outside the gene matches: 9. Germline lookup yields CDR1 SGHRS and CDR2 YFSETQ. Exclusion criteria comprised uncontrolled infection, other autoimmune disease, pregnancy or lactation. PBMCs came from 9 to 10 ml fresh peripheral blood. The receptor comes from a woman younger than 35 with Graves' hyperthyroidism. This chain joins TRBV5-1 and TRBJ2-3; 7 bases align to TRBD1. What was sequenced was blood. This chain's CDR3 is CASSLGGGGLITDTQYF. DNA of the CDR3: TGCGCCAGCAGCTTGGGAGGGGGCGGACTCATCACAGATACGCAGTATTTT.